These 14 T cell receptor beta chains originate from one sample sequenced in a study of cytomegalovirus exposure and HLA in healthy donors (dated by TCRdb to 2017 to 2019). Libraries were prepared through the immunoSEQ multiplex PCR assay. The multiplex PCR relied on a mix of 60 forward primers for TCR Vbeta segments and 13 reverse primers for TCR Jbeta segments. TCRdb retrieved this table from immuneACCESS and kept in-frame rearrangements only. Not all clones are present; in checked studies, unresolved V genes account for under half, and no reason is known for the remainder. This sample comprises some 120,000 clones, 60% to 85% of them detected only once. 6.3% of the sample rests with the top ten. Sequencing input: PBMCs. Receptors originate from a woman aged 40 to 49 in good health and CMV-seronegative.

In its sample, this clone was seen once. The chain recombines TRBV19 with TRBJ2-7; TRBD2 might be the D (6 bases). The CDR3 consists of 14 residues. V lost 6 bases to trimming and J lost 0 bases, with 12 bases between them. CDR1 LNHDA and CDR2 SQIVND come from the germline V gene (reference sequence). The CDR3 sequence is CASRLTGSSYEQYF. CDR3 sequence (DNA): TGTGCCAGTAGGCTTACCGGGAGCTCCTACGAGCAGTACTTC.

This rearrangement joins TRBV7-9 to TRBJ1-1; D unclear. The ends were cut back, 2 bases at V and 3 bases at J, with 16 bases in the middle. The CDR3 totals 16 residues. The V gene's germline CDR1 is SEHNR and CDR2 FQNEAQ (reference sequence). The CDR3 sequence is CASSLSVSGVDTEAFF. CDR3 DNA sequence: TGTGCCAGCAGCTTAAGTGTATCCGGGGTTGACACTGAAGCTTTCTTT.

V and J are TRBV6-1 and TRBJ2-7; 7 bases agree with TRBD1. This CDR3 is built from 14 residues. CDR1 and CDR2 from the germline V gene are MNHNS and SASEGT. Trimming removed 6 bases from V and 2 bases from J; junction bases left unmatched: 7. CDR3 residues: CASRGGFPTYEQYF. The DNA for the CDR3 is TGTGCCAGCAGAGGGGGCTTCCCCACCTACGAGCAGTACTTC.

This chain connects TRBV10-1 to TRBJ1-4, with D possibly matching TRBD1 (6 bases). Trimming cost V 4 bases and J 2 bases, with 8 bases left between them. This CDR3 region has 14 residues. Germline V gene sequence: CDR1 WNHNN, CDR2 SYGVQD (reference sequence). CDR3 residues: CASSAGGTNEKLFF. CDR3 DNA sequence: TGCGCCAGCAGTGCGGGGGGCACTAATGAAAAACTGTTTTTT.

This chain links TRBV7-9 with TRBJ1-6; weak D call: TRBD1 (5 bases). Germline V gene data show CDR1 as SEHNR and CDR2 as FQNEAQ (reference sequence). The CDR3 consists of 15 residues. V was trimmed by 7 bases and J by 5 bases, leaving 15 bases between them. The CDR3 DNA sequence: TGTGCCAGCACCTACTTCGGGGGGGATAATTCACCCCTCCACTTT. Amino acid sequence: CASTYFGGDNSPLHF.

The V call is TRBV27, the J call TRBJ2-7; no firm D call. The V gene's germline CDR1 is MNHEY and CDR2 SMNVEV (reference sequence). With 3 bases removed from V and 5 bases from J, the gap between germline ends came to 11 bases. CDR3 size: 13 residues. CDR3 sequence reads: CASSFSVRDEQYF. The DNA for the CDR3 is TGTGCCAGCAGTTTCTCCGTACGAGACGAGCAGTACTTC.

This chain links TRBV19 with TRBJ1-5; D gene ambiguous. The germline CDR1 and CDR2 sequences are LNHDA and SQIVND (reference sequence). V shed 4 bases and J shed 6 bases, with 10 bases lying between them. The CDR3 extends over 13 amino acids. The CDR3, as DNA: TGTGCCAGTAGTACCCAGGTAGTTCAGCCCCAGCATTTT. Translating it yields CASSTQVVQPQHF.

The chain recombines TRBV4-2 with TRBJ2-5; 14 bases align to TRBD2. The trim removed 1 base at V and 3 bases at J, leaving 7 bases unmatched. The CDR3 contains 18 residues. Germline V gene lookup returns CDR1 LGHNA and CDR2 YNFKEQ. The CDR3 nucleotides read TGTGCCAGCAGCCAAGGAAGGCCGGGACTAGCGGGAGAAGAGACCCAGTACTTC. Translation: CASSQGRPGLAGEETQYF.

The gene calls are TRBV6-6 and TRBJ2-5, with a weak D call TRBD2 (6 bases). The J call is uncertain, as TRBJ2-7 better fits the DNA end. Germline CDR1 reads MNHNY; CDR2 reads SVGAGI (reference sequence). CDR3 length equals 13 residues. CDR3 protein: CASNFGSWYEQYF. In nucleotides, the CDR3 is TGTGCCAGTAACTTCGGGAGTTGGTACGAGCAGTACTTC.

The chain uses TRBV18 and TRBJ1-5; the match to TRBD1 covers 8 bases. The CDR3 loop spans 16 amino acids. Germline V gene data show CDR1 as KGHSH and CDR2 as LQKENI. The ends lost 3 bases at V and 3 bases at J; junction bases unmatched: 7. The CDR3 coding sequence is TGTGCCAGCTCACCGAGGACAGGGCGTGACAATCAGCCCCAGCATTTT. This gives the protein CASSPRTGRDNQPQHF.

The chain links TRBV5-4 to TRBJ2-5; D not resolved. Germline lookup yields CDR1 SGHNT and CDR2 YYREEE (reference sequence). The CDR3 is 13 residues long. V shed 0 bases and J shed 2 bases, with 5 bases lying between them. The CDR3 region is CASSLDSQETQYF. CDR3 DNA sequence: TGTGCCAGCAGCTTGGACTCTCAAGAGACCCAGTACTTC. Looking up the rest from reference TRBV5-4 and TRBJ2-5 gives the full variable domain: ETGVTQSPTHLIKTRGQQVTLRCSSQSGHNTVSWYQQALGQGPQFIFQYYREEENGRGNFPPRFSGLQFPNYSSELNVNALELDDSALYLCASSLDSQETQYFGPGTRLLVL.

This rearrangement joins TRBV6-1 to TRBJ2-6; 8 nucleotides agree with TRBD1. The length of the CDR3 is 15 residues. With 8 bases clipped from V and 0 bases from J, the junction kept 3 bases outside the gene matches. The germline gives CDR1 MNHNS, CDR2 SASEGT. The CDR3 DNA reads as TGTGCCAGCGACAGGGGAAACTCTGGGGCCAACGTCCTGACTTTC. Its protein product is CASDRGNSGANVLTF.

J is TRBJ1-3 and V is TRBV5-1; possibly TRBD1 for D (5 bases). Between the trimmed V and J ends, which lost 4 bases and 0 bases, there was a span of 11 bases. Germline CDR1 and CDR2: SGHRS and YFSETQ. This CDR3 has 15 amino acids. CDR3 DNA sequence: TGCGCCAGCAGCCAAGGGGCGACCTCTGGAAACACCATATATTTT. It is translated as CASSQGATSGNTIYF.

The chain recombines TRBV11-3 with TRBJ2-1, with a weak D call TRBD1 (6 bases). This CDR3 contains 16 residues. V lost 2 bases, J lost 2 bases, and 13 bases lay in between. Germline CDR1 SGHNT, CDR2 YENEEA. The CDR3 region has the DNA TGTGCCAGCAGCTTACGACAGGACCCACCCTACAATGAGCAGTTCTTC. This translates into CASSLRQDPPYNEQFF.